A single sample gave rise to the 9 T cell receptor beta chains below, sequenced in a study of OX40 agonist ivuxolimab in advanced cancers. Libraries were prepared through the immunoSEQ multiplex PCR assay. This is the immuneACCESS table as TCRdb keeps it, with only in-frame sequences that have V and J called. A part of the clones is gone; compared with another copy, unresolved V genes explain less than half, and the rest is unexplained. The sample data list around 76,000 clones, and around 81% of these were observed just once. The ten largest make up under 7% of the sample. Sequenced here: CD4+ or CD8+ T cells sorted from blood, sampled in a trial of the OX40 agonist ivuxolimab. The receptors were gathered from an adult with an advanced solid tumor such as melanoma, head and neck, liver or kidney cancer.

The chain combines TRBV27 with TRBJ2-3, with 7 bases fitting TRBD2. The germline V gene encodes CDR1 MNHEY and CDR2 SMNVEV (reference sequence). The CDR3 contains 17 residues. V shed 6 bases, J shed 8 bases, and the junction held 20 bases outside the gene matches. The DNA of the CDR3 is TGTGCCAGCAGGGATCTTAGGCTAGCGGATTCCGCATCTACGCAGTATTTT. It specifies CASRDLRLADSASTQYF.

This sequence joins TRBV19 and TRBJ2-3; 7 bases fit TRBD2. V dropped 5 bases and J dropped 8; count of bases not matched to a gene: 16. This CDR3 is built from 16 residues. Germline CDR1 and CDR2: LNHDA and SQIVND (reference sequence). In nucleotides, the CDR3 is TGTGCCAGTAGTCCCATCGGGGGAGGGCCGTTAAGTACGCAGTATTTT. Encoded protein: CASSPIGGGPLSTQYF.

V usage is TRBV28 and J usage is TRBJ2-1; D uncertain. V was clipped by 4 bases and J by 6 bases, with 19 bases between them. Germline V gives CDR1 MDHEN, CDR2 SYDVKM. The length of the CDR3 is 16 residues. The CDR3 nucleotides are TGTGCCAGCAGTTGGACCTTCCGAGACCAACTCAATGAGCAGTTCTTC. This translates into CASSWTFRDQLNEQFF.

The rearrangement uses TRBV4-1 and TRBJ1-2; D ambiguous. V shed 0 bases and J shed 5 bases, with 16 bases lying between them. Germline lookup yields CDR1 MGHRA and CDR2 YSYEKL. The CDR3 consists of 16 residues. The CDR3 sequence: CASSQDRASGRYGYTF. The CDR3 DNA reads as TGCGCCAGCAGCCAAGATCGGGCCTCTGGAAGGTATGGCTACACCTTC.

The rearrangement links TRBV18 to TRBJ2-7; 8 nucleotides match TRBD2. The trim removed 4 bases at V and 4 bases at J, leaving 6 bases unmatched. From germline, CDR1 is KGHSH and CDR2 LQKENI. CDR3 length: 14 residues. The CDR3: CASSQTSDGYEQYF. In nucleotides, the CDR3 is TGTGCCAGCTCACAGACTAGCGATGGGTACGAGCAGTACTTC.

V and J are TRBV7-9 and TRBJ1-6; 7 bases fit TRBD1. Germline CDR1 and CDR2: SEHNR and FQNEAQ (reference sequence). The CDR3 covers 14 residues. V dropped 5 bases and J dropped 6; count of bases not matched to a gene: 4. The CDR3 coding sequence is TGTGCCAGCAGCCTAACAGGGGCTAATTCACCCCTCCACTTT. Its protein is CASSLTGANSPLHF.

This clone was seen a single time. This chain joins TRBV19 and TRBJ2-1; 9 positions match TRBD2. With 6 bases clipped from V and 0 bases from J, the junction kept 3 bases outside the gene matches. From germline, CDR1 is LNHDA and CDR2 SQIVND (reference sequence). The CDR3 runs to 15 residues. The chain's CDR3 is CASSVSGSSYNEQFF. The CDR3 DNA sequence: TGTGCCAGTAGCGTTAGCGGGAGCTCCTACAATGAGCAGTTCTTC.

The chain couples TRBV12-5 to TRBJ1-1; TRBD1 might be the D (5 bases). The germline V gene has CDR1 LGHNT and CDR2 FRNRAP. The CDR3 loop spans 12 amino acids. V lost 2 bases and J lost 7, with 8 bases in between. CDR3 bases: TGTGCTAGTGGTTTGCCAGGGAATGAAGCTTTCTTT. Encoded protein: CASGLPGNEAFF.

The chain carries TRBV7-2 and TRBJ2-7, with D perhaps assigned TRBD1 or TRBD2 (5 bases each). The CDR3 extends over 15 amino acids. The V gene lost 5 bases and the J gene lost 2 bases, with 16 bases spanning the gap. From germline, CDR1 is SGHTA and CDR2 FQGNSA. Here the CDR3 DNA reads TGTGCCAGCAGCCCAATTCCGGGACCCCCCTACGAGCAGTACTTC. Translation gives CASSPIPGPPYEQYF.